These 18 T cell receptor beta chains were sequenced from one sample in a study of metastatic and nonmetastatic thyroid tumors. TCRdb called clones again from the PCR reads with MiXCR. The profile covers over 9,000 clones, with 38% appearing a single time and approximately 15% taken by the ten largest. Among the patients, none had received any treatment before thyroid surgery. The sequenced sample consisted of tumor tissue. These receptors were collected from a female donor with papillary thyroid cancer or a benign thyroid nodule (not recorded which). Some clones in this sample may be carry-over from other donors' samples.

This clone was seen a handful of times. This chain links TRBV6-6 with TRBJ2-3; weak D call: TRBD2 (7 bases). CDR1 is MNHNY and CDR2 is SVGAGI in the germline V gene (reference sequence). This CDR3 spans 17 amino acids. Trimming took off 2 bases at V and 2 bases at J, with 17 bases between the two ends. In DNA form, the CDR3 reads TGTGCCAGCAGTTACCCACCGTGGGGGGGGCACACAGATACGCAGTATTTT. This gives the protein CASSYPPWGGHTDTQYF.

The CDR3 is CASSVRTGDGNTIYF. Here the CDR3 DNA reads TGCGCCAGCAGCGTACGGACAGGGGATGGAAACACCATATATTTT. The chain uses TRBV5-1 and TRBJ1-3, with TRBD1 identical over 9 bases. This CDR3 is built from 15 residues. Germline CDR1 SGHRS, CDR2 YFSETQ. J lost 3 bases, V lost 4 bases, and 5 bases had no gene match.

The chain couples TRBV6-1 to TRBJ2-5, with TRBD1 as a possible D gene (6 bases). Deletions cut 4 bases from V and 2 bases from J, with 17 bases between. Germline lookup yields CDR1 MNHNS and CDR2 SASEGT. The CDR3 sequence is 16 residues long. CDR3 loop: CASSAVQGSGQETQYF. In DNA, the CDR3 is TGTGCCAGCAGTGCAGTACAGGGATCAGGACAAGAGACCCAGTACTTC.

The chain links TRBV7-2 to TRBJ1-2; D may be TRBD1 (5 bases). With 5 bases removed from V and 4 bases from J, the gap between germline ends came to 17 bases. CDR1 is SGHTA and CDR2 is FQGNSA in the germline V gene. The CDR3 consists of 15 residues. The CDR3 here is CASSGGGASFYGYTF. The CDR3 DNA is TGTGCCAGCAGCGGGGGAGGCGCATCCTTCTATGGCTACACCTTC.

In its sample, this clone was seen a few times. The chain carries TRBV28 and TRBJ2-7; D is possibly TRBD2 (6 bases). CDR1 is MDHEN and CDR2 is SYDVKM in the germline V gene. The length of the CDR3 is 14 residues. V was pared by 6 bases and J by 5 bases, with 17 bases between. CDR3 in amino acids: CASSPSGLRDEQYF. The CDR3 coding sequence is TGTGCCAGCAGCCCCTCGGGACTCCGGGACGAGCAGTACTTC.

The chain has TRBV6-5 and TRBJ2-7; TRBD1 might be the D (6 bases). The germline V gene has CDR1 MNHEY and CDR2 SVGAGI. This CDR3 spans 15 amino acids. The V and J ends lost 4 bases and 5 bases respectively, with 18 bases between them. CDR3 protein: CASSSHRVSLHEQYF. Written as DNA, the CDR3 is TGTGCCAGCAGTTCCCACAGGGTATCTCTCCACGAGCAGTACTTC.

The chain uses TRBV5-1 and TRBJ2-3; D remains unclear. CDR1 is SGHRS and CDR2 is YFSETQ in the germline V gene. This CDR3 is 16 amino acids long. V was shortened by 1 base and J by 6 bases, with 18 bases between the two germline ends. CDR3 loop: CASSLSPVRGIDTQYF. In nucleotides, the CDR3 is TGCGCCAGCAGCTTGAGCCCAGTCCGCGGAATCGATACGCAGTATTTT.

This clone has more than one count but fewer than ten. The chain carries TRBV6-5 and TRBJ1-6; a weak D match, TRBD1 (6 bases). The CDR3 loop spans 15 amino acids. V was clipped by 2 bases and J by 7 bases, with 12 bases between them. The germline gives CDR1 MNHEY, CDR2 SVGAGI. The CDR3 DNA reads as TGTGCCAGCAGTTACACACGGACAGAAAATTCACCCCTCCACTTT. Its protein is CASSYTRTENSPLHF.

This clone has more than one count but fewer than ten. The chain employs TRBV27 and TRBJ2-3, with 8 bases matching TRBD2. The CDR3 spans 15 residues. Unmatched junction bases numbered 8, after V lost 2 bases and J lost 7 bases. The germline V gene has CDR1 MNHEY and CDR2 SMNVEV (reference sequence). In DNA, the CDR3 is TGTGCCAGCAGTTTACGCCTAGCGGGTCCCAATACGCAGTATTTT. This translates into CASSLRLAGPNTQYF.

The V gene is TRBV30, the J gene TRBJ2-2; D could derive from TRBD1 or TRBD2 (5 bases each). V lost 0 bases and J 5 bases, leaving 13 bases between the germline ends. Germline assignment: CDR1 GTSNPN and CDR2 SVGIG (reference sequence). The CDR3 runs 15 residues. As DNA, the CDR3 is TGTGCCTGGAGTGTCCACAGGACGGGAACCGGGGAGCTGTTTTTT. This gives the protein CAWSVHRTGTGELFF.

This clone came up a few times. The chain uses TRBV27 and TRBJ1-1, with D perhaps TRBD1 (5 bases). There are 16 residues in the CDR3. V lost 5 bases to trimming and J lost 2 bases, with 18 bases between them. CDR1 is MNHEY, CDR2 SMNVEV, per germline (reference sequence). The CDR3 DNA follows: TGTGCCAGCAGTCGCTACGAGGGACGGAGCAACACTGAAGCTTTCTTT. Translated: CASSRYEGRSNTEAFF.

The CDR3 DNA reads TGTGCCAGTAGGGACAGGGGGATGTCCTACGAGCAGTACTTC. It specifies CASRDRGMSYEQYF. This chain uses TRBV28 with TRBJ2-7; 11 positions match TRBD1. The germline V gene encodes CDR1 MDHEN and CDR2 SYDVKM. With V trimmed by 9 bases and J by 1 base, 5 bases remained unmatched. The length of the CDR3 is 14 residues. Filled out from reference TRBV28 and TRBJ2-7, the complete variable domain reads DVKVTQSSRYLVKRTGEKVFLECVQDMDHENMFWYRQDPGLGLRLIYFSYDVKMKEKGDIPEGYSVSREKKERFSLILESASTNQTSMYLCASRDRGMSYEQYFGPGTRLTVT.

This clone appeared a few times. V usage is TRBV28 and J usage is TRBJ1-2, with no clear D. V was clipped by 6 bases and J by 8 bases, with 19 bases between them. Germline V gives CDR1 MDHEN, CDR2 SYDVKM. This CDR3 has 14 residues. The CDR3 DNA reads as TGTGCCAGCAGCCTTACGGCCGGTACGGGCGGCTACACCTTC. Its translation: CASSLTAGTGGYTF.

The rearrangement links TRBV10-3 to TRBJ2-7; D is perhaps TRBD1 (5 bases). The V end lost 6 bases, the J end lost 4 bases, and 10 bases lay between the germline ends. The CDR3 consists of 12 residues. The germline V gene has CDR1 ENHRY and CDR2 SYGVKD. CDR3 coding DNA: TGTGCCATCAGGCAGGGTCCTTACGAGCAGTACTTC. Amino acids: CAIRQGPYEQYF.

This clone was counted a few times. This chain links TRBV12-3 or TRBV12-4 with TRBJ1-1; D remains unclear. This CDR3 has 12 residues. Trimming removed 9 bases from V and 0 bases from J, with 8 bases in between. The CDR3 sequence: CASNRMNTEAFF. CDR3 in DNA: TGTGCCAGTAATAGAATGAACACTGAAGCTTTCTTT.

V is TRBV6-1 and J is TRBJ2-3; the match to TRBD2 covers 13 bases. The V gene's germline CDR1 is MNHNS and CDR2 SASEGT. This CDR3 is 14 amino acids long. Trimming took 8 bases from V and 6 from J; bases not matched to a gene: 5. CDR3 amino acids: CASGGTSGADTQYF. The CDR3 DNA sequence: TGTGCCAGCGGTGGGACTAGCGGGGCGGATACGCAGTATTTT.

CDR3 nucleotide sequence: TGTGCCAGCACCCGGGACAGAACTAATTCACCCCTCCACTTT. Its translation is CASTRDRTNSPLHF. This rearrangement joins TRBV6-2 or TRBV6-3 to TRBJ1-6; 7 bases are shared with TRBD1. Germline CDR1 reads MNHEY; CDR2 reads SVGEGT. With V trimmed by 7 bases and J by 6 bases, 6 bases remained unmatched. The CDR3 totals 14 residues.

This clone has a handful of counts. V and J are TRBV19 and TRBJ1-1; TRBD1 is a possible D gene (5 bases). The CDR3 length is 14 residues. Germline CDR1 LNHDA, CDR2 SQIVND (reference sequence). V lost 11 bases and J 4 bases, leaving 20 bases between the germline ends. The CDR3 loop is CASSRSWGFTEAFF. As DNA, the CDR3 is TGTGCCTCCTCGCGGTCGTGGGGCTTCACTGAAGCTTTCTTT.